Below are 17 T cell receptor beta chains sequenced from a single sample in a study of shared clonotypes between healthy human individuals. The repertoire was sequenced with immunoSEQ multiplex PCR; TCRdb's copy has only in-frame clones and lacks some. The repertoire includes about half a million clones, roughly three quarters of them detected once, and around 13% sits in the top ten. What was sequenced was PBMCs. The receptors shown here come from a woman between 35 and 50 years old in good health. Some clones in this sample may be carry-over from other donors' samples.

The V and J genes are TRBV6-5 and TRBJ2-7, with a weak D call TRBD2 (7 bases). The CDR3 covers 16 residues. With 4 bases removed from V and 5 bases from J, the gap between germline ends came to 21 bases. Germline lookup yields CDR1 MNHEY and CDR2 SVGAGI. CDR3 nucleotides: TGTGCCAGCAGTTCTAGCCCAGGGGAGGGAGGCCACGAGCAGTACTTC. It translates to CASSSSPGEGGHEQYF.

This chain connects TRBV5-6 to TRBJ1-3, with D hard to call. Looked up from germline, CDR1 is SGHDT and CDR2 is YYEEEE. The CDR3 is made up of 12 amino acids. V was pared by 0 bases and J by 3 bases, with 1 base between. CDR3 sequence: CASSLVGNTIYF. In DNA form, the CDR3 reads TGTGCCAGCAGCTTGGTTGGAAACACCATATATTTT. Complete variable domain (other parts from reference TRBV5-6 and TRBJ1-3): DAGVTQSPTHLIKTRGQQVTLRCSPKSGHDTVSWYQQALGQGPQFIFQYYEEEERQRGNFPDRFSGHQFPNYSSELNVNALLLGDSALYLCASSLVGNTIYFGEGSWLTVV.

This clone was observed a single time. The V gene is TRBV7-9, the J gene TRBJ2-6; TRBD1 matches 7 bases. This CDR3 contains 17 residues. V shed 2 bases, J shed 4 bases, and the junction held 8 bases outside the gene matches. Germline V gene lookup returns CDR1 SEHNR and CDR2 FQNEAQ (reference sequence). The CDR3 coding sequence is TGTGCCAGCAGCTTACCAGAAAGGACAGGCGGGGCCAACGTCCTGACTTTC. This codes for CASSLPERTGGANVLTF.

The gene calls are TRBV28 and TRBJ2-5; 7 bases align to TRBD2. Germline assignment: CDR1 MDHEN and CDR2 SYDVKM. This CDR3 region has 13 residues. Losses at the gene ends were 3 bases for V and 6 bases for J; bases not matched to a gene: 4. CDR3 sequence (DNA): TGTGCCAGCAGTTTCGGGGGGAAACAGACCCAGTACTTC. The encoded protein is CASSFGGKQTQYF.

The rearrangement links TRBV2 to TRBJ2-5; D assignment may be TRBD1 or TRBD2 (5 bases each). Trimming shortened V by 11 bases and J by 2 bases, and 15 bases separated the two germline ends. Germline V gene lookup returns CDR1 SNHLY and CDR2 FYNNEI. CDR3 size: 13 residues. CDR3 in amino acids: CAGKGWGQETQYF. The CDR3, as DNA: TGTGCCGGCAAGGGCTGGGGGCAAGAGACCCAGTACTTC.

This clone was counted only a few times. The rearrangement links TRBV28 to TRBJ2-3; D call uncertain. Germline-derived CDR1 and CDR2 are MDHEN and SYDVKM. This CDR3 region has 14 residues. V was pared by 6 bases and J by 0 bases, with 10 bases between. The chain's CDR3 is CASSPTPSTDTQYF. CDR3 in DNA: TGTGCCAGCAGCCCAACACCCAGCACAGATACGCAGTATTTT.

The chain joins TRBV6-5 to TRBJ1-1, with D perhaps TRBD1 (6 bases). V was cut by 4 bases and J by 3 bases, with 9 bases left in between. Germline values: CDR1 MNHEY, CDR2 SVGAGI. CDR3 length equals 13 residues. This CDR3 is CASSSHRDTEAFF. The CDR3 coding sequence is TGTGCCAGCAGTTCCCACAGGGACACTGAAGCTTTCTTT.

The J gene is TRBJ2-7, the V gene TRBV14; 7 bases are a match to TRBD2. CDR1 is SGHDN and CDR2 is FVKESK in the germline V gene. Losses at the gene ends were 1 base for V and 10 bases for J; bases not matched to a gene: 7. The length of the CDR3 is 13 residues. The CDR3 loop is CASSQVGGREQYF. DNA for the CDR3: TGTGCCAGCAGCCAAGTCGGAGGGAGGGAACAGTACTTC.

The gene calls are TRBV29-1 and TRBJ1-1; D is uncertain. Germline assignment: CDR1 SQVTM and CDR2 ANQGSEA. This CDR3 region has 12 residues. V was clipped by 2 bases and J by 3 bases, with 7 bases between them. The chain's CDR3 is CSVERGDTEAFF. The CDR3 bases are TGCAGCGTTGAACGGGGAGACACTGAAGCTTTCTTT.

At least ten counts were recorded for this clone. The rearrangement uses TRBV28 and TRBJ1-3; D gene unclear. Deletions cut 8 bases from V and 2 bases from J, with 19 bases between. There are 16 residues in the CDR3. Germline values: CDR1 MDHEN, CDR2 SYDVKM. The CDR3, as DNA: TGTGCCAGCCACCGCCCAGGCGGAGACACTGGAAACACCATATATTTT. Translation gives CASHRPGGDTGNTIYF.

The chain carries TRBV4-1 and TRBJ2-7; 11 bases are shared with TRBD2. The CDR3 has 16 residues. Germline values: CDR1 MGHRA, CDR2 YSYEKL. V shed 3 bases and J 3 bases; nucleotides not matched to a gene: 7. The CDR3 loop reads CASSQVSGRGLYEQYF. The CDR3 DNA follows: TGCGCCAGCAGCCAGGTTAGCGGGAGGGGCCTCTACGAGCAGTACTTC.

The chain has TRBV19 and TRBJ2-1; D ambiguous. The germline V gene has CDR1 LNHDA and CDR2 SQIVND (reference sequence). The CDR3 runs 16 residues. V was clipped by 0 bases and J by 0 bases, with 9 bases between them. The CDR3 loop is CASSIEATSSYNEQFF. As DNA, the CDR3 is TGTGCCAGTAGTATAGAAGCGACGAGCTCCTACAATGAGCAGTTCTTC.

The chain recombines TRBV21-1 with TRBJ2-3. TRBV21-1 is a recognized pseudogene. The CDR3 covers 16 residues. This chain's CDR3 is CASSARPRDSTDTQYF. The CDR3 DNA follows: TGTGCCAGCAGCGCCCGACCCCGGGACAGCACAGATACGCAGTATTTT.

V is TRBV11-2 and J is TRBJ2-5; no reliable D call. Deletions cut 6 bases from V and 4 bases from J, with 15 bases between. Germline-derived CDR1 and CDR2 are SGHAT and FQNNGV. CDR3 length equals 14 residues. CDR3 sequence: CASRTLRKGETQYF. In DNA, the CDR3 is TGTGCCAGCAGAACCCTCCGGAAGGGAGAGACCCAGTACTTC.

CDR3 sequence: CASSSKSYEQYF. In DNA, the CDR3 is TGTGCCAGCAGTTCAAAAAGTTACGAGCAGTACTTC. The J gene is TRBJ2-7, the V gene TRBV2, with unresolved D. The CDR3 length is 12 residues. Germline V gene sequence: CDR1 SNHLY, CDR2 FYNNEI. With 5 bases removed from V and 4 bases from J, the gap between germline ends came to 9 bases.

The table lists this clone with a few counts. The rearrangement joins TRBV5-4 to TRBJ2-2; D gene uncertain. Trimming pared 4 bases from V and 3 bases from J, leaving 16 bases between. The CDR3 length is 16 residues. Germline lookup yields CDR1 SGHNT and CDR2 YYREEE (reference sequence). The CDR3 reads CASSPYGSLDTGELFF. The CDR3 DNA sequence: TGTGCCAGCAGCCCGTACGGGTCTCTTGACACCGGGGAGCTGTTTTTT.

The chain combines TRBV5-1 with TRBJ2-1; TRBD2 matches 10 bases. Germline V gives CDR1 SGHRS, CDR2 YFSETQ. Trimming took 2 bases from V and 3 from J; bases not matched to a gene: 8. This CDR3 contains 17 residues. The CDR3 sequence: CASSFRVAGGLYNEQFF. The CDR3 bases are TGCGCCAGCAGCTTCAGAGTAGCGGGAGGCCTCTACAATGAGCAGTTCTTC.